This TCR beta chain is from a study of identical twins. General observations from the study: Monozygotic twin pairs showed more out-of-frame TCR alpha sharing than models estimated. The analysis was cross-sectional rather than longitudinal within donors.

Comment on this clonotype: Its antigen is undetermined.

The authors used template switching to add a universal primer site and gave cDNA unique molecular identifiers. TCRdb re-derived calls from the 5' RACE reads in MiXCR, one entry per CDR3 protein. The sample carries more than 400,000 distinct CDR3 sequences, 13% to 15% recorded once. Germline loops: CDR1 PRHDT, CDR2 FYEKMQ (reference sequence). The CDR3 sequence is 15 residues long. Between the trimmed V and J ends, which lost 0 bases and 1 base, there was a span of 9 bases. These same records also appear under a second study, on yellow fever vaccine responses in identical twins. That source notes: In identical twins, vaccine T cell responses appeared partly shared and partly individual.

The gene calls are TRBV13 and TRBJ1-1; no definite D call. The sample was CD4+ T cells sorted from blood. This receptor was identified in a woman under 30 in good health. CDR3 in amino acids: CASSLGSRTNTEAFF. CDR3 sequence (DNA): TGTGCCAGCAGCTTAGGTAGCAGAACGAACACTGAAGCTTTCTTT.